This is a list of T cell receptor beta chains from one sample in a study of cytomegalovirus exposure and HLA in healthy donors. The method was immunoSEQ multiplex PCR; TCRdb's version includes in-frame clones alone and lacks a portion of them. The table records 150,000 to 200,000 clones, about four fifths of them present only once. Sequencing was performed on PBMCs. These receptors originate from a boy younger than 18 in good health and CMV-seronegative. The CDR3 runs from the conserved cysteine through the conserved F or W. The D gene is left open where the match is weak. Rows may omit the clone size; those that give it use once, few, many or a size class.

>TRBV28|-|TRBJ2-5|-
TGTGCCAGCAGGCTGACTGGCCAAGAGACCCAGTACTTC
CASRLTGQETQYF
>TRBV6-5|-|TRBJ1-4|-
TGTGCCAGCAGTTACCCCCGGGTCGGGGATGAAAAACTGTTTTTT
CASSYPRVGDEKLFF
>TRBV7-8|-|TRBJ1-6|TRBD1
TGTGCCAGCAGCCTCCCAAGACAGGGGCTAGGTTCACCCCTCCACTTT
CASSLPRQGLGSPLHF
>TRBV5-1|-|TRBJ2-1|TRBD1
TGCGCCAGCAGCTTTCAGGGGGCCTACAATGAGCAGTTCTTC
CASSFQGAYNEQFF
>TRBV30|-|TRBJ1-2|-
TGTGCCTGGAGTGACGGGACACTATATGGCTACACCTTC
CAWSDGTLYGYTF
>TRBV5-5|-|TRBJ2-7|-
TGTGCCAGCAGCTTGACAGGGAGCTACGAGCAGTACTTC
CASSLTGSYEQYF
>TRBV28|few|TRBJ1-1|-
TGTGCCAGCAGAACGACCAGGGCAGCTGAAGCTTTCTTT
CASRTTRAAEAFF
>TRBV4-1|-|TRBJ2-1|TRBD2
TGCGCCAGCAGCCAAGATTTCCTAGCGGGAGGCGTGAGCTCCTACAATGAGCAGTTCTTC
CASSQDFLAGGVSSYNEQFF
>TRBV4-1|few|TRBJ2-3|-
TGCGCCAGCAGCCTCAGCCGGGGACTGCCAAGTAGCACAGATACGCAGTATTTT
CASSLSRGLPSSTDTQYF
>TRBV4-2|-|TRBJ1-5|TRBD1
TGTGCCAGCAGCCAAGATCGGACAGGGGCCCAGCCCCAGCATTTT
CASSQDRTGAQPQHF
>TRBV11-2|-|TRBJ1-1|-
TGTGCCAGCAGCTTAGATCGCCCCGGCAGACAGAACACTGAAGCTTTCTTT
CASSLDRPGRQNTEAFF
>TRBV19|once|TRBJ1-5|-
TGTGCTAAGGGTAAGGGGTTAAGTCAGCCCCAGCATTTT
CAKGKGLSQPQHF
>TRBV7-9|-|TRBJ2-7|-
TGTGCCAGCAGCTTAGTTCCGGGAAGCTCCTACGAGCAGTACTTC
CASSLVPGSSYEQYF
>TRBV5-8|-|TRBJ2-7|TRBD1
TGTGCCAGCAGCTTGCAGGACAGGGGGCCAGACGAGCAGTACTTC
CASSLQDRGPDEQYF
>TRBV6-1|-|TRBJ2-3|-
TGTGCCAGCAGTGTGGGGGGAGGCCAGGCAGATACGCAGTATTTT
CASSVGGGQADTQYF
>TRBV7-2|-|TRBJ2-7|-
TGTGCCAGCAGCTTACTCAACAGGGGGGGGGCATCCTACGAGCAGTACTTC
CASSLLNRGGASYEQYF
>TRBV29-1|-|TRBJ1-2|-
TGCAGCGTTCTCAGGGATAATGGCTACACCTTC
CSVLRDNGYTF
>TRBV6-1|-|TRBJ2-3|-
TGTGCCATCCGGGGGGCCTCGAATACGCAGTATTTT
CAIRGASNTQYF
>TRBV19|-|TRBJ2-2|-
TGTGCCAGTAGTATGGACAGAGTGAACACCGGGGAGCTGTTTTTT
CASSMDRVNTGELFF
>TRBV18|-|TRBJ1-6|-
TGTGCCAGCTCACTAGTCGAACAGGTGGGGAATTCACCCCTCCACTTT
CASSLVEQVGNSPLHF
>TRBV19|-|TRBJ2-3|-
TGTGCCAGTAGCTACTTACCTCTAGCGCCGAGCACAGATACGCAGTATTTT
CASSYLPLAPSTDTQYF
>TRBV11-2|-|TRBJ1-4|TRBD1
TGTGCCAGCCGTACGACAGGGAATAAGAGCGAAAAACTGTTTTTT
CASRTTGNKSEKLFF
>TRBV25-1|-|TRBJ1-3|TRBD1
TGTGCCAGCAGTGGCCGGGACAGGGCCTGGGAGGGAAACACCATATATTTT
CASSGRDRAWEGNTIYF
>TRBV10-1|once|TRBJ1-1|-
TGCGCCAGCAGTGCGGAACAGGGCCCCAACACTGAAGCTTTCTTT
CASSAEQGPNTEAFF
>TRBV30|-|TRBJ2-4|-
TGTGCCTGGAGTGTCGGCGGAATAGCCAAAAACATTCAGTACTTC
CAWSVGGIAKNIQYF
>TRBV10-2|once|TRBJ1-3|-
TGCGCCAGCGGAAAAACAGGGCGCTCTGGAAACACCATATATTTT
CASGKTGRSGNTIYF
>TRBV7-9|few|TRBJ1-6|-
TGTGCCAGCAGCGAGGAAAATTCACCCCTCCACTTT
CASSEENSPLHF
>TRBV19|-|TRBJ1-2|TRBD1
TGTGCCAGTAGCGGACAGGGGGTTAACTATGGCTACACCTTC
CASSGQGVNYGYTF
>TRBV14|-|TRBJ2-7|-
TGTGCCAGCAGCCAAATCCCTTGGAGGGCCGGGGGTGTCTACGAGCAGTACTTC
CASSQIPWRAGGVYEQYF
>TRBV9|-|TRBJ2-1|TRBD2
TGTGCCAGCAGCGGGGGAGCGGGGGAGGGCAATGAGCAGTTCTTC
CASSGGAGEGNEQFF
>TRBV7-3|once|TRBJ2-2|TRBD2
TGTGCCAGCAGTTCCAGACTAGCGGGGGGAACCGGGGAGCTGTTTTTT
CASSSRLAGGTGELFF
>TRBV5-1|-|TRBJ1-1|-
TGCGCCAGCAGCCGGGGACTCATAGGAGAGCCTGAAGCTTTCTTT
CASSRGLIGEPEAFF
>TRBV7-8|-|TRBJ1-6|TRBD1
TGTGCCAGCTCCTGGGACAGGGGTAAGAGTTCACCCCTCCACTTT
CASSWDRGKSSPLHF
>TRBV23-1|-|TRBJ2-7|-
TGCGCCAGCAAGTACGACAGGTCGTACGAGCAGTACTTC
CASKYDRSYEQYF
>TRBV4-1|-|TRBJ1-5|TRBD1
TGCGCCAGCAGCCAAGAGATGGGACAGGGGGCACAGCCCCAGCATTTT
CASSQEMGQGAQPQHF
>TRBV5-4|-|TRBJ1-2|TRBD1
TGTGCCAGCAGCTCTGACGGGGACAGGGGTGTGTATGGCTACACCTTC
CASSSDGDRGVYGYTF
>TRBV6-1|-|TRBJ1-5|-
TGTGCCAGCAGTGAACCAATGGTGGTGGGGCAGACTCAGCATTTT
CASSEPMVVGQTQHF
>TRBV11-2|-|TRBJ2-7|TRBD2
TGTGCCAGCAGCTTAGCCGCGGGGGGCTCCTACGAGCAGTACTTC
CASSLAAGGSYEQYF
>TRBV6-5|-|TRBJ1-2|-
TGTGCCAGCAGGCGCGCGGCCGGGGAAGATGGCTACACCTTC
CASRRAAGEDGYTF
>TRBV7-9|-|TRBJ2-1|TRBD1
TGTTCCAGCAGCTCCGACAGGGCCTACAATGAGCAGTTCTTC
CSSSSDRAYNEQFF
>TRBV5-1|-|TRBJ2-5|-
TGCGCCAGCAGCTTGCAGAATACCCCCCAAGAGACCCAGTACTTC
CASSLQNTPQETQYF
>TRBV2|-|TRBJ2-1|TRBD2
TGTGCCAGCACCATGGGCCTAGCGGGGGGTAGTGAGCAGTTCTTC
CASTMGLAGGSEQFF
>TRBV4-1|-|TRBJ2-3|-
TGCGCCAGCAGCCAAGTAACATTCACAGATACGCAGTATTTT
CASSQVTFTDTQYF
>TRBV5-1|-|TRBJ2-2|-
TGCGCCAGCACCTTAGGGGCGAAGGGGGAGCTGTTTTTT
CASTLGAKGELFF
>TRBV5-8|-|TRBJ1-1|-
TGTGCCAGCAGCGTCAGTTGGGGGAGGAGGAACACTGAAGCTTTCTTT
CASSVSWGRRNTEAFF
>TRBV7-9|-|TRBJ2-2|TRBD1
TGTTCCAGCAGACCAACTCCGGGACAGCGATTTACCGGGGAGCTGTTTTTT
CSSRPTPGQRFTGELFF
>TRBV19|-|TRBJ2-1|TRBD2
TGTGCCAGTAGTCGGGGACTAGCGGGAGTCGAGGACAATGAGCAGTTCTTC
CASSRGLAGVEDNEQFF
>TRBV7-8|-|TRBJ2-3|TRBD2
TGTGCCAGCAGCTTAAGACTAGCGGGAGGTAGACCCGCAGATACGCAGTATTTT
CASSLRLAGGRPADTQYF
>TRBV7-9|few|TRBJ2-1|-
TGTGCCAGCAGCTTAGGGGTGGGGCGGGAGCAGTTCTTC
CASSLGVGREQFF
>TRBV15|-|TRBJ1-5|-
TGTGCCACCAGCAGTCACAGGGAGAAGCCCCAGCATTTT
CATSSHREKPQHF
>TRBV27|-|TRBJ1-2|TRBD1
TGTGCCAGCAGTTTATCGACAGGGCACCCCTATGGCTACACCTTC
CASSLSTGHPYGYTF
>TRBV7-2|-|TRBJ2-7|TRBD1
TGTGCCAGCAGCTTAAACAGGGGGCGGAACGAGCAGTACTTC
CASSLNRGRNEQYF
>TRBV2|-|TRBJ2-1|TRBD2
TGTGCCAGCAGGGGGACTAGCGGGGTGTTTTACTCCTACAATGAGCAGTTCTTC
CASRGTSGVFYSYNEQFF
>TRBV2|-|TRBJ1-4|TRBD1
TGTGCCAGCAGTAAAAACAGGGGGGAAAAACTGTTTTTT
CASSKNRGEKLFF
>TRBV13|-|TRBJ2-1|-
TGTGCCAGCAGCTTCCAGGAGGAAGACAATGAGCAGTTCTTC
CASSFQEEDNEQFF
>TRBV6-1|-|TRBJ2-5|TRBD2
TGTGCCAGCAGACTAGCGGGAGGGCGAGAGACCCAGTACTTC
CASRLAGGRETQYF
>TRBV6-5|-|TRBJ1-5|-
TGTGCCAGCAGTACTGACTTCCGTCAGCCCCAGCATTTT
CASSTDFRQPQHF
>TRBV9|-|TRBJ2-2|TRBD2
TGTGCCAGCAGCGTAAGACTAGCGGGGAACACCGGGGAGCTGTTTTTT
CASSVRLAGNTGELFF
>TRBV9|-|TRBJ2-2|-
TGTGCCAGCAGCGTAGCTACATGGAGCGCCACCGGGGAGCTGTTTTTT
CASSVATWSATGELFF